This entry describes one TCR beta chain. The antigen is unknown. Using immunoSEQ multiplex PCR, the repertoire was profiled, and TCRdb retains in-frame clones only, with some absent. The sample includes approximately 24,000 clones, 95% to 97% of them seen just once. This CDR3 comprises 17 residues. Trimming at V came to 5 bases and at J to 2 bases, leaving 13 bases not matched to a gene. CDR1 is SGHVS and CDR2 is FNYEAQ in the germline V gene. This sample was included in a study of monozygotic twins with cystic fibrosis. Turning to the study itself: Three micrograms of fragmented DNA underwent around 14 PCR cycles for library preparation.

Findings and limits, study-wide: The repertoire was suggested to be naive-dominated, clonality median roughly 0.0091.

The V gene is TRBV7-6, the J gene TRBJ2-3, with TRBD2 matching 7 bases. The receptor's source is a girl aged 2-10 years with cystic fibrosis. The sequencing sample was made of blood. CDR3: CASSPNYGGRSTDTQYF. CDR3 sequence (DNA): TGTGCCAGCAGCCCCAACTACGGCGGGAGATCCACAGATACGCAGTATTTT. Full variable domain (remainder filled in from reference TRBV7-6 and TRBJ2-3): GAGVSQSPRYKVTKRGQDVALRCDPISGHVSLYWYRQALGQGPEFLTYFNYEAQQDKSGLPNDRFSAERPEGSISTLTIQRTEQRDSAMYRCASSPNYGGRSTDTQYFGPGTRLTVL.